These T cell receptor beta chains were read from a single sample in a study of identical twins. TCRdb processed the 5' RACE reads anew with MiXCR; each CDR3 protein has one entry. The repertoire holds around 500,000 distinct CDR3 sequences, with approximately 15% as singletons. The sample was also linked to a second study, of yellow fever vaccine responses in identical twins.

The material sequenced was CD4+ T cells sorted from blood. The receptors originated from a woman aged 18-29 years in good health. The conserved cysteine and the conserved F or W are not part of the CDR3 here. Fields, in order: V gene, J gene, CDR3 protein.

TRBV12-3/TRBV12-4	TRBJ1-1	ASSLGVLTEAF
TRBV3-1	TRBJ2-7	ASSQRKGEQY
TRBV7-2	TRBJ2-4	ASSPQGLLAKNIQY
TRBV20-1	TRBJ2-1	SASWSGRTNEQF
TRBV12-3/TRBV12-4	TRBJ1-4	ASNFRATNEKLF
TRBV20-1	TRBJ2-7	SAPGQGNNENEQY
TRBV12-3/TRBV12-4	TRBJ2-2	ASSLKRGSYTGELF
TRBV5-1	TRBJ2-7	ASSGGVSGHYYEQY
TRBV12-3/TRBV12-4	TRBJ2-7	ASSTTTGNYEQY
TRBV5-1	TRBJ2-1	ASSLASGRLVHEQF
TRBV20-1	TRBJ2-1	SALVVGLTHNEQF
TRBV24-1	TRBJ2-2	ATGGAGGTGELF
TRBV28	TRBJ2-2	ASSPIRGASGGAPGELF
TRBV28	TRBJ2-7	ASSLPGLAGGLYEQY
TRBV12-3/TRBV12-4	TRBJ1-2	ASSLNRRLTT
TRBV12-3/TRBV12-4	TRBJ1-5	ASSLGGQGPRKPQH
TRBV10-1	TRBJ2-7	ASSARTGGSYEQY
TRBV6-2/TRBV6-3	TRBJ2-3	ASKGSTDTQY
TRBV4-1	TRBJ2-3	ASSQDPPGGKGADTQY
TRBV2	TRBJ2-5	ASKPLAGQQETQY
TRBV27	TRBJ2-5	ASSFPANRESRY
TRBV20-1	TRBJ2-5	SARETRGETQY
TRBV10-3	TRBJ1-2	AISDMGRNYGYT
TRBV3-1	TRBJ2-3	ASSLGLAGSDTQY
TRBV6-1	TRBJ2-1	ASSEEGGTYNEQF
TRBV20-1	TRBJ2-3	SAPRARSTDTQY
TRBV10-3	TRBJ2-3	AISDAGQGPDTQY
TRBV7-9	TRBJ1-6	ASSRTGGEPLH
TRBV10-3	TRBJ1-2	AISDDFRIPRGHGYT
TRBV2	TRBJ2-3	ASRRQGAMGTDTQY
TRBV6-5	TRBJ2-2	ASSFLAAITGELF
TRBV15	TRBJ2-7	ATSRETGGSSEQY
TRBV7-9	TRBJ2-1	ASSLELSSSYNEQF
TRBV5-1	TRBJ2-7	ASSLHGTSGGQLEQY
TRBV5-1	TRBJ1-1	ASSRGQGGGNTEAF
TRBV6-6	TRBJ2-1	ASRALAYNEQF
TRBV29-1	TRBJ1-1	SVPGTVNTEAF
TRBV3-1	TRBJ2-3	ASSQRAGWSDTQY
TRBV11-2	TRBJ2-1	ASSTGLAFGEQF
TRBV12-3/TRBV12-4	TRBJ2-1	ASSGWTNEQF
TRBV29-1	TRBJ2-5	SVRTGSETQY
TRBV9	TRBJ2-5	ASSVRAVGETQY
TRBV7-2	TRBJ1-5	ASSHSGPQH
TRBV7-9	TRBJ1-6	ASSLTTGAHNSPLH
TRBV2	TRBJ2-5	ASKLVQETQY
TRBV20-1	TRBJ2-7	SAGLPGQRSNSYEQY
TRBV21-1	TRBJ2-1	ASSKAHRTGVGNEQF
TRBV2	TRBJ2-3	ASQRNRAGTDTQY